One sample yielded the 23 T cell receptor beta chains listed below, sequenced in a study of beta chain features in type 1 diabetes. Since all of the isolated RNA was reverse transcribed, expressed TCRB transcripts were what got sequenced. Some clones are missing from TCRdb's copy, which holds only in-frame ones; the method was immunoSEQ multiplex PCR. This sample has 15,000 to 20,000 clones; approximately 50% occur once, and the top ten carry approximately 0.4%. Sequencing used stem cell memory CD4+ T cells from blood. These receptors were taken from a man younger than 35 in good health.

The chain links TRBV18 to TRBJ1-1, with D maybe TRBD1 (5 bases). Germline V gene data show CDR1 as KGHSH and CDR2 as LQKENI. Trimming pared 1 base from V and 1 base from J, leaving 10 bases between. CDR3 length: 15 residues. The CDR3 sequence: CASSPQEGRNTEAFF. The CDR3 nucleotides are TGTGCCAGCTCACCACAGGAGGGGAGGAACACTGAAGCTTTCTTT.

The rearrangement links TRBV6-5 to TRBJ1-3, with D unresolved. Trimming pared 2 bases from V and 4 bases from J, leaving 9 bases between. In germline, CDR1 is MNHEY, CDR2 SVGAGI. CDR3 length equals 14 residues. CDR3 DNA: TGTGCCAGCAGTTACGGACTGTGGGGAAACACCATATATTTT. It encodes CASSYGLWGNTIYF.

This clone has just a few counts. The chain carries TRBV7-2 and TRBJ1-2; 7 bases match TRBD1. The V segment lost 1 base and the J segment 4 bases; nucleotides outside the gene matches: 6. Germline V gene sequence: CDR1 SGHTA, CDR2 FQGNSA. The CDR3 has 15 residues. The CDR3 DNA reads TGTGCCAGCAGCTTAGATGCACAGGGGAGCTATGGCTACACCTTC. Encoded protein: CASSLDAQGSYGYTF.

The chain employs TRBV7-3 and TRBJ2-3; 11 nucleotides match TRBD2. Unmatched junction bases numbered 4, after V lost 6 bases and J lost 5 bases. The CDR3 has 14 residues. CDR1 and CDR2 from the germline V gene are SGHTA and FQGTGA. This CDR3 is CASSPSGGKDTQYF. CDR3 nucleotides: TGTGCCAGCAGTCCTAGCGGGGGGAAAGATACGCAGTATTTT.

The CDR3 nucleotides read TGCGCCAGCAGCCAAGGGACAGGGGGGTACAATGAGCAGTTCTTC. This codes for CASSQGTGGYNEQFF. This sequence joins TRBV4-3 and TRBJ2-1; 10 nucleotides line up with TRBD1. From germline, CDR1 is LGHNA and CDR2 YSLEER. V gave up 1 base and J gave up 4 bases; unmatched junction bases: 1. The CDR3 loop spans 15 amino acids.

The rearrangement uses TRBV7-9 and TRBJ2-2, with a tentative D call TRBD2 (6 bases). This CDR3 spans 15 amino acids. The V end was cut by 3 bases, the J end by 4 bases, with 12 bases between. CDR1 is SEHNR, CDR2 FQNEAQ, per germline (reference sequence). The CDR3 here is CASSLAGYGTGELFF. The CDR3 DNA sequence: TGTGCCAGCAGCTTGGCGGGGTACGGCACCGGGGAGCTGTTTTTT.

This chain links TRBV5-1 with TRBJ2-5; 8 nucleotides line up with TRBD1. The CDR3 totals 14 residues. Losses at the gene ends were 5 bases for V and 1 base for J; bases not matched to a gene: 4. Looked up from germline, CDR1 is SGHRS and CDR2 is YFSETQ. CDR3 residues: CASRAGTGQETQYF. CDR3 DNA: TGCGCCAGCAGGGCCGGGACAGGCCAAGAGACCCAGTACTTC.

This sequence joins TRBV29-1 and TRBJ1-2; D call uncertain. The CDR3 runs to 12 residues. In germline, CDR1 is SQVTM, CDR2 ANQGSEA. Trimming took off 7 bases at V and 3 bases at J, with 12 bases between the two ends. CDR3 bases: TGCAGCGGGCACGGGTCAGACTATGGCTACACCTTC. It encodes CSGHGSDYGYTF.

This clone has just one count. The CDR3 DNA reads TGTGCCAGCACCTACAGTAATTCACCCCTCCACTTT. It encodes CASTYSNSPLHF. The gene calls are TRBV7-2 and TRBJ1-6; D uncertain. The CDR3 sequence is 12 residues long. Trimming stripped 7 bases from V and 6 bases from J, with 7 bases between. Germline V gives CDR1 SGHTA, CDR2 FQGNSA.

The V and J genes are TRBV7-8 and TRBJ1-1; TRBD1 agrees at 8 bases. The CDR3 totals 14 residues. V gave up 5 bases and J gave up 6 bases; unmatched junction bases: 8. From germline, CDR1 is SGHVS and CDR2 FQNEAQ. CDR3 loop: CASSQTTGVAEAFF. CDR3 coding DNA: TGTGCCAGCAGCCAAACGACAGGGGTGGCTGAAGCTTTCTTT.

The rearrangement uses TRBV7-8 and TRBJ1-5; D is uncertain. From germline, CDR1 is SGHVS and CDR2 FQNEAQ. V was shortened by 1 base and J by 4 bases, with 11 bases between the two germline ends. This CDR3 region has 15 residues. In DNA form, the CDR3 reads TGTGCCAGCAGCTTAGAGGTGTCAGGAAATCAGCCCCAGCATTTT. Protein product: CASSLEVSGNQPQHF.

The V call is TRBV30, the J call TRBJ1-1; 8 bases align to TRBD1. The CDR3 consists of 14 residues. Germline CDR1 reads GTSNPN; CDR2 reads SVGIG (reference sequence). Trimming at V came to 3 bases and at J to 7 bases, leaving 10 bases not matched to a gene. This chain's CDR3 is CAWSLRDRRFEAFF. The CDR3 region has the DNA TGTGCCTGGAGCCTTCGGGACAGGAGGTTTGAAGCTTTCTTT.

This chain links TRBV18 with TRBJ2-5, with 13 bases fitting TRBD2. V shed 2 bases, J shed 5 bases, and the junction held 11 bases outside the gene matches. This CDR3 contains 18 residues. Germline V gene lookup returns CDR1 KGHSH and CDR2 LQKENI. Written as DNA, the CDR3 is TGTGCCAGCTCACCAAGGACTAGCGGGAGTGGCGGCTCGGAGACCCAGTACTTC. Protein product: CASSPRTSGSGGSETQYF.

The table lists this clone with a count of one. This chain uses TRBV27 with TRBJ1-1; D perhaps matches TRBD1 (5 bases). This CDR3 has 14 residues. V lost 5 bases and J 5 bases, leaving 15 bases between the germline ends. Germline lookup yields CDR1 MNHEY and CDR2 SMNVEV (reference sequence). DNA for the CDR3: TGTGCCAGCAGTCCCACCTCCCGGGGGACTGAAGCTTTCTTT. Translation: CASSPTSRGTEAFF.

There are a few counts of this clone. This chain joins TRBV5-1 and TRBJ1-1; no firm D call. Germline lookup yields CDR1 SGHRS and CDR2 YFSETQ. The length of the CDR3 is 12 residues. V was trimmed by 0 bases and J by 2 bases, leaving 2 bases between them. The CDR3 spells CASSLVNTEAFF. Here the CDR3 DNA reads TGCGCCAGCAGCTTGGTAAACACTGAAGCTTTCTTT.

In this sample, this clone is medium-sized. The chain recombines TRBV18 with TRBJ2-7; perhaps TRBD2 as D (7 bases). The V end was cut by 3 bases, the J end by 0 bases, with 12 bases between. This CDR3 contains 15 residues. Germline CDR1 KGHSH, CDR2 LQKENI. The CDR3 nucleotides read TGTGCCAGCTCACCGGCGGGGGCTCACTCCTACGAGCAGTACTTC. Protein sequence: CASSPAGAHSYEQYF.

CDR3 sequence reads: CASSWAPTSGSQSYEQYF. CDR3 in DNA: TGCGCCAGCAGCTGGGCCCCGACTAGCGGGAGTCAATCCTACGAGCAGTACTTC. The chain joins TRBV5-1 to TRBJ2-7; TRBD2 matches at 12 bases. The CDR3 totals 18 residues. CDR1 SGHRS and CDR2 YFSETQ come from the germline V gene. Losses at the gene ends were 3 bases for V and 1 base for J; bases not matched to a gene: 11.

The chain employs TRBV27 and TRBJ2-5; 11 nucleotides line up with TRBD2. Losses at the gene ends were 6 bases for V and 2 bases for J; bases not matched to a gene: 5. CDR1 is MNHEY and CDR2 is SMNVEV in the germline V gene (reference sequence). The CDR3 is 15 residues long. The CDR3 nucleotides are TGTGCCAGCAGGGGTCTAGCGGGAGGACAAGAGACCCAGTACTTC. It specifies CASRGLAGGQETQYF.

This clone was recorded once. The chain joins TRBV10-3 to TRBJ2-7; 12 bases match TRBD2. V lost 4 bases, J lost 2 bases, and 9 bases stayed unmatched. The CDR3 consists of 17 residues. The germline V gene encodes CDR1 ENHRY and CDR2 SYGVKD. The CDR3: CAISGGTSGQNTYEQYF. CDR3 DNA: TGTGCCATCAGTGGGGGGACTAGCGGGCAGAATACCTACGAGCAGTACTTC.

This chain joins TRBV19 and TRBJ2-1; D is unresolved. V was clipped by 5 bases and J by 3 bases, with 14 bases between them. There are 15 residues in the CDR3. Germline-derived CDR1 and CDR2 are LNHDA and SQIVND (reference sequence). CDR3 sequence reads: CASSGGSSIYNEQFF. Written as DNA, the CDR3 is TGTGCCAGTAGTGGTGGCTCGTCAATCTACAATGAGCAGTTCTTC. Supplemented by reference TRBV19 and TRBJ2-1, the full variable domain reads DGGITQSPKYLFRKEGQNVTLSCEQNLNHDAMYWYRQDPGQGLRLIYYSQIVNDFQKGDIAEGYSVSREKKESFPLTVTSAQKNPTAFYLCASSGGSSIYNEQFFGPGTRLTVL.

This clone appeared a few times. CDR3 residues: CAKGTGGNSGANVLTF. Here the CDR3 DNA reads TGTGCCAAGGGGACAGGGGGTAACTCTGGGGCCAACGTCCTGACTTTC. This rearrangement joins TRBV30 to TRBJ2-6; 11 nucleotides agree with TRBD1. The length of the CDR3 is 16 residues. V dropped 8 bases and J dropped 0; count of bases not matched to a gene: 6. Germline assignment: CDR1 GTSNPN and CDR2 SVGIG (reference sequence).

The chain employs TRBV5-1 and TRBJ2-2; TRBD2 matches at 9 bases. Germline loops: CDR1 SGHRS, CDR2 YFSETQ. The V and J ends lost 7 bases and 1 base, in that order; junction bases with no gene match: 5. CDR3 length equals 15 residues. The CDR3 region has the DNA TGCGCCAGCGGACCGACTAGCGGGAACACCGGGGAGCTGTTTTTT. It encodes CASGPTSGNTGELFF.

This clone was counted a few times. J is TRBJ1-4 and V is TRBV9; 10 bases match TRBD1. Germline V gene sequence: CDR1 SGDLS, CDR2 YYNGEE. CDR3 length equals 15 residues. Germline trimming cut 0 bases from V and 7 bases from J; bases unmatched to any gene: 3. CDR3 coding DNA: TGTGCCAGCAGCGTAGGGGGGACAGGGGTTGAAAAACTGTTTTTT. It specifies CASSVGGTGVEKLFF.